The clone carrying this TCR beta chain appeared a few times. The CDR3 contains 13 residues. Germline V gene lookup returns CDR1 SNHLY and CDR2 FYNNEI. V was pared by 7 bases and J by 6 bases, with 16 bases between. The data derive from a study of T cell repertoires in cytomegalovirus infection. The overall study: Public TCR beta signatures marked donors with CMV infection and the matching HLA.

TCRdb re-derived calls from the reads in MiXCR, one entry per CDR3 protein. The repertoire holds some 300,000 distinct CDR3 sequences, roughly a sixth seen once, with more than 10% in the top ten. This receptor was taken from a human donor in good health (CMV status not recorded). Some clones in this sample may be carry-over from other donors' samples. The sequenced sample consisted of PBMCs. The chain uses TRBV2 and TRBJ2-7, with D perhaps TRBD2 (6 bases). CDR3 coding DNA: TGTGCCAGCACCCGTTTGGGGGGACTCGAGCAGTACTTC. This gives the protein CASTRLGGLEQYF.